Shown below are 14 T cell receptor beta chains from a single sample sequenced in a study of T cell responses to AZD1222 COVID-19 vaccine. Generated by immunoSEQ multiplex PCR, the TCRdb table keeps only in-frame clones and is missing some. The sample includes over 150,000 clones, 70% to 90% of them seen just once. This specimen consisted of peripheral blood, obtained 28 days after the second AZD1222 dose. Every receptor here comes from an adult who received the AZD1222 COVID-19 vaccine.

This sequence joins TRBV5-1 and TRBJ1-2, with D unclear. Germline V CDR1 and CDR2: SGHRS, YFSETQ. Trimming stripped 4 bases from V and 2 bases from J, with 12 bases between. The CDR3 runs to 14 residues. CDR3 residues: CASSTTTENYGYTF. CDR3 sequence (DNA): TGCGCCAGCAGCACTACCACAGAAAACTATGGCTACACCTTC.

This clone was detected only once. The chain carries TRBV15 and TRBJ1-2; possible D gene TRBD1, 5 bases. This CDR3 has 16 residues. V gave up 2 bases and J gave up 4 bases, with 17 bases separating them. Germline-derived CDR1 and CDR2 are LNHNV and YYDKDF (reference sequence). In DNA, the CDR3 is TGTGCCACCAGCAGACTCGGGACTTCGGACACCTATGGCTACACCTTC. It specifies CATSRLGTSDTYGYTF.

This clone has just one count. Here the CDR3 reads CASSAFGGYEQYF. The CDR3 nucleotides read TGTGCCAGCAGCGCCTTCGGGGGCTACGAGCAGTACTTC. The rearrangement links TRBV9 to TRBJ2-7, with a possible D match to TRBD2 (6 bases). The CDR3 covers 13 residues. V lost 3 bases and J lost 3, with 10 bases in between. In germline, CDR1 is SGDLS, CDR2 YYNGEE. Based on the CDR3 plus reference TRBV9 and TRBJ2-7, the full variable domain is DSGVTQTPKHLITATGQRVTLRCSPRSGDLSVYWYQQSLDQGLQFLIQYYNGEERAKGNILERFSAQQFPDLHSELNLSSLELGDSALYFCASSAFGGYEQYFGPGTRLTVT.

This chain links TRBV11-3 with TRBJ1-1; D is uncertain. CDR1 is SGHNT, CDR2 YENEEA, per germline. The CDR3 has 14 residues. The V and J ends lost 8 bases and 4 bases respectively, with 17 bases between them. CDR3 nucleotide sequence: TGTGCCAGCCATCCTATGCTTGGAGGCACTGAAGCTTTCTTT. This codes for CASHPMLGGTEAFF.

The genes are TRBV5-1 and TRBJ2-3; D remains ambiguous. The CDR3 contains 13 residues. The V end lost 1 base, the J end lost 1 base, and 4 bases lay between the germline ends. CDR1 and CDR2 (germline): SGHRS, YFSETQ. CDR3 protein: CASSLPGTDTQYF. The CDR3 bases are TGCGCCAGCAGCTTGCCGGGCACAGATACGCAGTATTTT.

This clone was detected once. The chain employs TRBV27 and TRBJ1-2; D unclear. Germline assignment: CDR1 MNHEY and CDR2 SMNVEV (reference sequence). CDR3 length equals 17 residues. V lost 4 bases, J lost 3 bases, and 21 bases lay in between. The CDR3 nucleotides read TGTGCCAGCAGTTCAATCACCGGACTGCGAAGACACTATGGCTACACCTTC. Amino acid sequence: CASSSITGLRRHYGYTF.

The table lists this clone with a count of one. CDR3 coding DNA: TGTGCCTGGAGTGGGGATCCCGCGGGAGGAAACACCATATATTTT. Translating it yields CAWSGDPAGGNTIYF. V is TRBV30 and J is TRBJ1-3; D gene uncertain. Germline lookup yields CDR1 GTSNPN and CDR2 SVGIG (reference sequence). The CDR3 runs 15 residues. Trimming removed 1 base at V and 4 bases at J, with 14 bases between.

The J gene is TRBJ2-1, the V gene TRBV7-9; D is perhaps TRBD1 (5 bases). V gave up 7 bases and J gave up 4 bases, with 14 bases separating them. Germline V gene sequence: CDR1 SEHNR, CDR2 FQNEAQ (reference sequence). This CDR3 is built from 14 residues. CDR3 in DNA: TGTGCCAGCACCGCCGACAGAATGTACAATGAGCAGTTCTTC. Its protein product is CASTADRMYNEQFF. Filled out from reference TRBV7-9 and TRBJ2-1, the complete variable domain reads DTGVSQNPRHKITKRGQNVTFRCDPISEHNRLYWYRQTLGQGPEFLTYFQNEAQLEKSRLLSDRFSAERPKGSFSTLEIQRTEQGDSAMYLCASTADRMYNEQFFGPGTRLTVL.

In DNA, the CDR3 is TGCGCCAGCAGCTTGGCGGGACAGGCTTCCTATGGCTACACCTTC. Protein sequence: CASSLAGQASYGYTF. The chain carries TRBV5-1 and TRBJ1-2; 8 nucleotides match TRBD1. This CDR3 has 15 amino acids. Germline V gene data show CDR1 as SGHRS and CDR2 as YFSETQ. V lost 0 bases to trimming and J lost 4 bases; unmatched junction nucleotides: 5.

The V and J genes are TRBV27 and TRBJ2-1; 10 positions match TRBD1. Germline V lookup: CDR1 MNHEY, CDR2 SMNVEV (reference sequence). V gave up 6 bases and J gave up 10 bases; unmatched junction bases: 0. The CDR3 consists of 11 residues. The CDR3 DNA reads as TGTGCCAGCAGGACAGGGGGCGAGCAGTTCTTC. Encoded protein: CASRTGGEQFF.

The chain joins TRBV11-2 to TRBJ2-7; possibly TRBD1 or TRBD2 for D (5 bases each). The CDR3 loop spans 15 amino acids. V lost 5 bases to trimming and J lost 7 bases, with 21 bases between them. The germline V gene encodes CDR1 SGHAT and CDR2 FQNNGV. CDR3 sequence: CASSQSGTTGEEQYF. The CDR3 coding sequence is TGTGCCAGCAGCCAATCCGGGACCACCGGGGAAGAGCAGTACTTC. Together with reference TRBV11-2 and TRBJ2-7, the CDR3 gives the full variable domain: EAGVAQSPRYKIIEKRQSVAFWCNPISGHATLYWYQQILGQGPKLLIQFQNNGVVDDSQLPKDRFSAERLKGVDSTLKIQPAKLEDSAVYLCASSQSGTTGEEQYFGPGTRLTVT.

This clone occurred once. The chain uses TRBV12-3 or TRBV12-4 and TRBJ2-7; D possibly corresponds to TRBD1 (5 bases). Between the trimmed V and J ends, which lost 7 bases and 5 bases, there was a span of 15 bases. This CDR3 is built from 13 residues. This chain's CDR3 is CASTTTRADEQYF. The CDR3 nucleotides are TGTGCCAGCACCACAACCAGGGCCGACGAGCAGTACTTC.

V and J are TRBV7-6 and TRBJ2-1; 9 nucleotides line up with TRBD2. J gave up 3 bases and V 10 bases, and 7 bases lay outside the gene matches. CDR1 and CDR2 from the germline V gene are SGHVS and FNYEAQ. CDR3 length equals 14 residues. The CDR3 sequence is CANLSGGYYNEQFF. In DNA, the CDR3 is TGTGCCAACTTAAGCGGGGGGTACTACAATGAGCAGTTCTTC.

This clone was detected only a few times. CDR3 nucleotide sequence: TGTGCCAGCAGTTTAGGGTGGGGGCGGGTAAACACTGAAGCTTTCTTT. Amino acid sequence: CASSLGWGRVNTEAFF. The chain has TRBV27 and TRBJ1-1, with a weak D call TRBD1 (6 bases). Germline assignment: CDR1 MNHEY and CDR2 SMNVEV (reference sequence). Between the trimmed V and J ends, which lost 2 bases and 2 bases, there was a span of 15 bases. CDR3 length equals 16 residues.